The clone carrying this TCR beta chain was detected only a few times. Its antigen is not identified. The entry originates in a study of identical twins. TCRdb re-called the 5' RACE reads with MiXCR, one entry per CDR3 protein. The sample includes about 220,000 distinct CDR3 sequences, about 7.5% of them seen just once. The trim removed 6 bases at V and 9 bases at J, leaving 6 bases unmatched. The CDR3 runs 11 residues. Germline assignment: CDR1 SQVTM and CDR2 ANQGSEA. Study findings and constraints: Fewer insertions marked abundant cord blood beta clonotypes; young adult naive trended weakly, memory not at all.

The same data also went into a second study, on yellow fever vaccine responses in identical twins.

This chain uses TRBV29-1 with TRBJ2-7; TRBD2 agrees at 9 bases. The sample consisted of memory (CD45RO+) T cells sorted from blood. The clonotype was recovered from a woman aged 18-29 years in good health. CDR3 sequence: CSVRGGVGQYF. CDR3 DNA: TGCAGCGTACGCGGGGGGGTAGGGCAGTACTTC.